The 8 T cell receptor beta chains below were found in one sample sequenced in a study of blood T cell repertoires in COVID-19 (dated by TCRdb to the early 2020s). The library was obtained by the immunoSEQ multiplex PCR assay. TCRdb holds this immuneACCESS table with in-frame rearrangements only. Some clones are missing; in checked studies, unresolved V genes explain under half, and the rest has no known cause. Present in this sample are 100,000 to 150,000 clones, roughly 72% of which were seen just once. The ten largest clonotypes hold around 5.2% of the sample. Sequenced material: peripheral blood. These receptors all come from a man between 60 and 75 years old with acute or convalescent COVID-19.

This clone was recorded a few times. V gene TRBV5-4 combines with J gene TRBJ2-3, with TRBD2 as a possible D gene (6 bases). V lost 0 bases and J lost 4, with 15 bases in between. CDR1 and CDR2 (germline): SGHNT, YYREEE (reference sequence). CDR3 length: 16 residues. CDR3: CASSLVSPGGSDTQYF. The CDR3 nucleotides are TGTGCCAGCAGCTTGGTGTCCCCAGGAGGGTCAGATACGCAGTATTTT.

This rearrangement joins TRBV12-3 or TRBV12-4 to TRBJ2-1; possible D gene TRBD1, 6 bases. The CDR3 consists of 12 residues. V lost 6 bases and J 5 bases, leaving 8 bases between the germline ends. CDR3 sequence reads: CASRDSNNEQFF. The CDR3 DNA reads TGTGCCAGCAGGGACAGCAACAATGAGCAGTTCTTC.

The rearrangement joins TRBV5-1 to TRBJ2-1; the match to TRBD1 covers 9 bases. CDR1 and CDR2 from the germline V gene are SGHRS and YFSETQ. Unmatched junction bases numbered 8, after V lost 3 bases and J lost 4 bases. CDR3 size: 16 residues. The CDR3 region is CASSSGQGAFYNEQFF. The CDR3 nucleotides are TGCGCCAGCAGCTCGGGACAGGGTGCCTTTTACAATGAGCAGTTCTTC. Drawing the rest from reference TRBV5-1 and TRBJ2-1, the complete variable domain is KAGVTQTPRYLIKTRGQQVTLSCSPISGHRSVSWYQQTPGQGLQFLFEYFSETQRNKGNFPGRFSGRQFSNSRSEMNVSTLELGDSALYLCASSSGQGAFYNEQFFGPGTRLTVL.

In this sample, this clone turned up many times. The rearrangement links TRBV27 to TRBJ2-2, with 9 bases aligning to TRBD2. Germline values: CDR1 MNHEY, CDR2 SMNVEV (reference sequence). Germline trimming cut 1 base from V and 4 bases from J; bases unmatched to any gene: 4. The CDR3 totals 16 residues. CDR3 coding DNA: TGTGCCAGCAGTTTATACGGAGCGGGGGGCACCGGGGAGCTGTTTTTT. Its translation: CASSLYGAGGTGELFF.

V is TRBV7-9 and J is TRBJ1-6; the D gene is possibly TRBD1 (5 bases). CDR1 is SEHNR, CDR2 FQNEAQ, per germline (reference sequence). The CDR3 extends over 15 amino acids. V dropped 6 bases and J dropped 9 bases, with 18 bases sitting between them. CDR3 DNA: TGTGCCAGCAGTCAGCAGGGTTTGGAAGCTTCACCCCTCCACTTT. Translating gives CASSQQGLEASPLHF.

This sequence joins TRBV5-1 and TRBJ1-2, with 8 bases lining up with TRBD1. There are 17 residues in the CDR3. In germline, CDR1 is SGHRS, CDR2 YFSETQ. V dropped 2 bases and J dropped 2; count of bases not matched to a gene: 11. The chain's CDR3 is CASSFGVGDRPNYGYTF. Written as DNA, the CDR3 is TGCGCCAGCAGCTTTGGTGTTGGGGACAGGCCAAACTATGGCTACACCTTC.

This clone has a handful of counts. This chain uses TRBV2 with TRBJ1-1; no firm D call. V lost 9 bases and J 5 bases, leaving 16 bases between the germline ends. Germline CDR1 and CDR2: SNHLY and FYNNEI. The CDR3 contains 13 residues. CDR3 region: CASASSLGTEAFF. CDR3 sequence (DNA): TGTGCCAGTGCGAGCTCTCTAGGTACTGAAGCTTTCTTT.

The CDR3 bases are TGTGCCAGCAGCGTTAGCGGGGGGGGGACAGATACGCAGTATTTT. Its protein is CASSVSGGGTDTQYF. The V call is TRBV9, the J call TRBJ2-3, with TRBD2 identical over 11 bases. The V gene end was trimmed by 2 bases and the J gene end by 3 bases; junction bases not matched to a gene: 2. Germline values: CDR1 SGDLS, CDR2 YYNGEE. The CDR3 is 15 amino acids.